This TCR beta chain stems from a study of blood T cell repertoires in COVID-19. About the study: The analysed material was cDNA or gDNA that came from T cells, B-cell-depleted T cells, or PBMCs.

Profiling relied on immunoSEQ multiplex PCR, and the TCRdb table lists in-frame clones only, not all of them. This sample has 200,000 to 250,000 clones, with 80% to 90% found just once. Allocation to cohorts depended on clinical history reported by the participants. The CDR3 sequence is 12 residues long. Germline V lookup: CDR1 SGHRS, CDR2 YFSETQ. The ends were cut back, 10 bases at V and 8 bases at J, with 18 bases in the middle. The V call is TRBV5-1, the J call TRBJ1-2; tentative D call: TRBD1 (5 bases). This receptor was obtained from a woman aged 45-60 years with acute COVID-19. What was sequenced was PBMCs or T cells enriched from blood (not recorded which). CDR3 DNA: TGCGCCGGCTCCACCAGGGCCTGGGGCTACACCTTC. It encodes CAGSTRAWGYTF.